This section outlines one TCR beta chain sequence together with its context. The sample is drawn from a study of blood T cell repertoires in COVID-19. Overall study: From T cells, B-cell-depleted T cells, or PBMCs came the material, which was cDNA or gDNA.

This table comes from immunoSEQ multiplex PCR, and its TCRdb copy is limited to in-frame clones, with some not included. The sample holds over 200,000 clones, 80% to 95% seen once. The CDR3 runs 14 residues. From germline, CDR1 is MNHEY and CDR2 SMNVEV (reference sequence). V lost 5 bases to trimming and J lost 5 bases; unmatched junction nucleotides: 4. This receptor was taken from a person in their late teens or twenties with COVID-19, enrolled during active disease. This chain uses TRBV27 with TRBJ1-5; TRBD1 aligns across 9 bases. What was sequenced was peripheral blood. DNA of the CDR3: TGTGCCAGCAGTCCGCGGACAGGGGATCAGCCCCAGCATTTT. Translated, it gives CASSPRTGDQPQHF.